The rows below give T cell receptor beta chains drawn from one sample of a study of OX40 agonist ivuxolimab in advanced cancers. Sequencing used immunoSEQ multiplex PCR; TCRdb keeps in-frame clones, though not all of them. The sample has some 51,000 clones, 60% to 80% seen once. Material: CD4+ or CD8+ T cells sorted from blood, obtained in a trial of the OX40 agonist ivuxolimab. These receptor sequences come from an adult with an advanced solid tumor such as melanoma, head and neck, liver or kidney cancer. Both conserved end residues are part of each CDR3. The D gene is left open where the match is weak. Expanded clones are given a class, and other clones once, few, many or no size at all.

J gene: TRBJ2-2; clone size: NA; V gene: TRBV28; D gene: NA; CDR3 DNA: TGTGCCAGCAGTTCGGGACTGGCTACCGGGGAGCTGTTTTTT; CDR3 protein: CASSSGLATGELFF
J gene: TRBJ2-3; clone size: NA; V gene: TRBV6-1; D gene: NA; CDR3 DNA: TGTGCCACCCGGCGGGTAATGAGCACAGATACGCAGTATTTT; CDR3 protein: CATRRVMSTDTQYF
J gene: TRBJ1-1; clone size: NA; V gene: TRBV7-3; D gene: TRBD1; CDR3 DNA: TGTGCCAGCAGCCGACAGGGAGTTTTCACTGAAGCTTTCTTT; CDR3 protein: CASSRQGVFTEAFF
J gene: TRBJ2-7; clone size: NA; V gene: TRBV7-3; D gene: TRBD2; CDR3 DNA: TGTGCCAGCAGCTCGACCCGACTAGCGATCACCTACGAGCAGTACTTC; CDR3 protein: CASSSTRLAITYEQYF
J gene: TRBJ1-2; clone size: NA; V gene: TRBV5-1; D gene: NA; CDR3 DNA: TGCGCCAGCAGTACGACAGTGGGCTATGGCTACACCTTC; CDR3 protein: CASSTTVGYGYTF
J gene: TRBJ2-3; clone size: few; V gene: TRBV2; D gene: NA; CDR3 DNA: TGTGCCAGCAGTGAAGTGAGCAGAACAAGCACAGATACGCAGTATTTT; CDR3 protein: CASSEVSRTSTDTQYF
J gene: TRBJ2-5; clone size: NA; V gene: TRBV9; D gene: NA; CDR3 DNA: TGTGCCAGCAGCCAGAGTTGGGGGTGGACGGAGACCCAGTACTTC; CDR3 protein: CASSQSWGWTETQYF
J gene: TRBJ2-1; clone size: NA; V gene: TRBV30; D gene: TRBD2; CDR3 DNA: TGTGCCCGGAGGGCTAGCGGTTACAATGAGCAGTTCTTC; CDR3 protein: CARRASGYNEQFF
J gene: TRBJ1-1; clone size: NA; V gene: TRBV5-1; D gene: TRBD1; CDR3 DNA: TGCGCCAGCAGCCTGGACAGGTCCACGATGGCTTTCTTT; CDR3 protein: CASSLDRSTMAFF
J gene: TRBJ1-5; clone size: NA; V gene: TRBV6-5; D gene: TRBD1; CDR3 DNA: TGTGCCAGCAGTTACTCCCCGGGACAGGGTAATCAGCCCCAGCATTTT; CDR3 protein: CASSYSPGQGNQPQHF
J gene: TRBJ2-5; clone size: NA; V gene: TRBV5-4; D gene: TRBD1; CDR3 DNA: TGTGCCAGCAGCACCCAGGGGGCGGCAGAGACCCAGTACTTC; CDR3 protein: CASSTQGAAETQYF
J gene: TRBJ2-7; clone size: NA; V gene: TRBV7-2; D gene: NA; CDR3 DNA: TGTGCCAGCAGCCCACTTGGGAACTCCTACGAGCAGTACTTC; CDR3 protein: CASSPLGNSYEQYF
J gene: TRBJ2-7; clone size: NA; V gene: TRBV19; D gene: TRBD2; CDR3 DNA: TGTGCCAGTAGTCGTCTAGCGGGGGGTTACTACGAGCAGTACTTC; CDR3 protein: CASSRLAGGYYEQYF
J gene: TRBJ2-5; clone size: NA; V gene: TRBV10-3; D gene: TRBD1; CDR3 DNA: TGTGCCATCAGTAACAGGGGTCAAGAGACCCAGTACTTC; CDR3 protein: CAISNRGQETQYF
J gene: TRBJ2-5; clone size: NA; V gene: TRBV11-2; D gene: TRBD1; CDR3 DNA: TGTGCCAGCAGCTTAGGACAGGGAGAGACCCAGTACTTC; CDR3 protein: CASSLGQGETQYF
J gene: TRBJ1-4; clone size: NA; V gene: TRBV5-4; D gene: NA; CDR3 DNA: TGTGCCAGCAGCTCCCGACAGGAAATTGAAAAACTGTTTTTT; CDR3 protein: CASSSRQEIEKLFF
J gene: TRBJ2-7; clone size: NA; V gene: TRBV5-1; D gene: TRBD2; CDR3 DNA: TGCGCCAGCAGCTTGGATGGGAGGGACGAGCAGTACTTC; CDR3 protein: CASSLDGRDEQYF
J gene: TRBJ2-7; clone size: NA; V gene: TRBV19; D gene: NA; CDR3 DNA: TGTGCCAGTAGTATTGGTGGGAGAAACGAGCAGTACTTC; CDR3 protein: CASSIGGRNEQYF
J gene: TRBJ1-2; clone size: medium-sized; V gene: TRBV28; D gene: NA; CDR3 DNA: TGTGCCAGCAGTTTACTGGCAGGCGCCTATGGCTACACCTTC; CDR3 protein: CASSLLAGAYGYTF
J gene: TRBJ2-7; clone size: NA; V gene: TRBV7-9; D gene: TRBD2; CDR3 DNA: TGTGCCAGCAGCCCTGACTTCCGGCTAGCGGGAATCCACGAGCAGTACTTC; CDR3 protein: CASSPDFRLAGIHEQYF
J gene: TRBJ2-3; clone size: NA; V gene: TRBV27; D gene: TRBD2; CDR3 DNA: TGTGCCAGCAGCAAACTAGCGGGAGGGCCGGATACGCAGTATTTT; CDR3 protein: CASSKLAGGPDTQYF
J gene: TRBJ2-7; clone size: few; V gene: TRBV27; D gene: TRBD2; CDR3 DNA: TGTGCCAGCAGTTTGGACGGGACTAGGGCGTACGAGCAGTACTTC; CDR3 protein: CASSLDGTRAYEQYF
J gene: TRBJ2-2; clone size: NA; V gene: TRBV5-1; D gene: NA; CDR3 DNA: TGCGCCAGCAGCTTGGGGGGCTACAGGGTACCCGGGGAGCTGTTTTTT; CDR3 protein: CASSLGGYRVPGELFF
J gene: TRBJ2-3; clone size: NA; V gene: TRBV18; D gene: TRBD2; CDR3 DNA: TGTGCCAGCTCACCAAGGTCTAGCGGGAGCACAGATACGCAGTATTTT; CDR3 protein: CASSPRSSGSTDTQYF
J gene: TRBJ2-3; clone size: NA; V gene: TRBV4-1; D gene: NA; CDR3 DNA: TGCGCCAGCAGCCCCTTTTTGGCCGGGACCGCACAATATACGCAGTATTTT; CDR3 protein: CASSPFLAGTAQYTQYF
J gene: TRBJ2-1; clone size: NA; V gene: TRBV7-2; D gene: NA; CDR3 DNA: TGTGCCAGCAGCTCCCTTGGAGCGGGTGAGCAGTTCTTC; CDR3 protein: CASSSLGAGEQFF
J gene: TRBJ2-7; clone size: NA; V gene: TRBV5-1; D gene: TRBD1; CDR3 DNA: TGCGCCAGCAGCTTGGCGACAGGGGCAAGCTCCTACGAGCAGTACTTC; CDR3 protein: CASSLATGASSYEQYF
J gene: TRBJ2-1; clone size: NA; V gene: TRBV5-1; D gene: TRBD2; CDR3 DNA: TGCGCCAGCAGCTTGGCGACTAGCGGGAGGGCCGGTGAGCAGTTCTTC; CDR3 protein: CASSLATSGRAGEQFF
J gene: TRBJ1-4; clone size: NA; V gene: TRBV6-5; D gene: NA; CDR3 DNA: TGTGCCAGCAGCCGACAGGAAAAACTGTTTTTT; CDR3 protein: CASSRQEKLFF
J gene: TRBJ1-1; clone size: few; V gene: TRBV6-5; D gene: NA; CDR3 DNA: TGTGCCAGCAGCGCCCGGGGCACTGAAGCTTTCTTT; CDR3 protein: CASSARGTEAFF
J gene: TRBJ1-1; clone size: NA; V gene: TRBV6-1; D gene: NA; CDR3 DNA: TGTGCCAGCAGTGAAGGGGGGGCAGGGGTCGGCACTGAAGCTTTCTTT; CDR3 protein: CASSEGGAGVGTEAFF
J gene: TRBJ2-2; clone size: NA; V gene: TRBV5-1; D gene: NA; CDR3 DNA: TGCGCCAGCAGCTTGGACAGGGCGGACGGGGAGCTGTTTTTT; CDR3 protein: CASSLDRADGELFF
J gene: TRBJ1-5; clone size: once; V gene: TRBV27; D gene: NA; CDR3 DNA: TGTGCCAGCAGTATAAATAGCAATCAGCCCCAGCATTTT; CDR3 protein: CASSINSNQPQHF
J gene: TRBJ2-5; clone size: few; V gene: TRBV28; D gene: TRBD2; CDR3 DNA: TGTGCCAGCAGTCGAGCGGGAGGGGGGAAAGAGACCCAGTACTTC; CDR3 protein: CASSRAGGGKETQYF
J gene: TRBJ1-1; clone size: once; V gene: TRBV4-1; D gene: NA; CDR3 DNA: TGCGCCAGCAGCCAAGAAGACGGGAACACTGAAGCTTTCTTT; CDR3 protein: CASSQEDGNTEAFF
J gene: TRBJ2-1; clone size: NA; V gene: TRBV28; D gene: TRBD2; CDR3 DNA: TGTGCCAGCAGTCCCTTAGTAATAGCGGGTTCCTACAATGAGCAGTTCTTC; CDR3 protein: CASSPLVIAGSYNEQFF
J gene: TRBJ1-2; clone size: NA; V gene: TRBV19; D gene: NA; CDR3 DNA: TGTGCCAGTAGTAAGGGCGGAGGGGAGCACTATGGCTACACCTTC; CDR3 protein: CASSKGGGEHYGYTF
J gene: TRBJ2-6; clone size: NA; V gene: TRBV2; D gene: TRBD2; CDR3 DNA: TGTGCCAGCAGTTCCGAGCGGGGTGGGGCCAACGTCCTGACTTTC; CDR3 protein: CASSSERGGANVLTF
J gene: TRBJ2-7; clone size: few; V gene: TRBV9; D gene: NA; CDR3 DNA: TGTGCCAGCAGCAGAACTCGCGGCGCTGGGTCCTACGAGCAGTACTTC; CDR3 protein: CASSRTRGAGSYEQYF
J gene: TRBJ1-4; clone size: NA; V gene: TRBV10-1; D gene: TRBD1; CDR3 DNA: TGCGCCACCACCGGACAGGGGATTGCAACTAATGAAAAACTGTTTTTT; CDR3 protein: CATTGQGIATNEKLFF
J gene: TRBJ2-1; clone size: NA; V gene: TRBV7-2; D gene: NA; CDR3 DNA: TGTGCCAGCAGTCTCGGGTCCTACAATGAGCAGTTCTTC; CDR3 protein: CASSLGSYNEQFF
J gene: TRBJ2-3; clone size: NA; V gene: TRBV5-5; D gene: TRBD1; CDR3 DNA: TGTGCCAGCAGCAACAGGGGACAACCTAGCACAGATACGCAGTATTTT; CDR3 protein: CASSNRGQPSTDTQYF
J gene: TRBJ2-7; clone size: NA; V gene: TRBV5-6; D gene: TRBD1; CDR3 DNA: TGTGCCAGCAGCCAGGCGAATACAGGGGCCGAGCAGTACTTC; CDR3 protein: CASSQANTGAEQYF
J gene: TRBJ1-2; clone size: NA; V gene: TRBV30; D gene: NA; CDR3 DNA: TGTGCCGGTGCCGGGAAAGGTTTCGGCGGCTACACCTTC; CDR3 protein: CAGAGKGFGGYTF